These 18 T cell receptor beta chains share one sample of origin, sequenced in a study of blood T cell repertoires in COVID-19. The method was immunoSEQ multiplex PCR; TCRdb's version includes in-frame clones alone and lacks a portion of them. The table has about 220,000 clones, 80% seen once. The sequencing sample was made of peripheral blood. The receptors stem from an older woman with acute or convalescent COVID-19.

This chain connects TRBV5-1 to TRBJ1-2; 7 bases are shared with TRBD1. This CDR3 is built from 14 residues. The germline V gene encodes CDR1 SGHRS and CDR2 YFSETQ. Germline trimming cut 0 bases from V and 6 bases from J; bases unmatched to any gene: 5. DNA of the CDR3: TGCGCCAGCAGCTTGGGGACAGGCTTCCATGGCTACACCTTC. It codes for CASSLGTGFHGYTF.

This chain uses TRBV7-2 with TRBJ2-3; TRBD1 might be the D (5 bases). This CDR3 contains 14 residues. V was cut by 5 bases and J by 0 bases, with 9 bases left in between. Germline CDR1 SGHTA, CDR2 FQGNSA. CDR3 nucleotide sequence: TGTGCCAGCAGCCCAGGGCCCAGCACAGATACGCAGTATTTT. Protein: CASSPGPSTDTQYF.

The gene calls are TRBV9 and TRBJ2-3; 7 nucleotides line up with TRBD2. This CDR3 contains 15 residues. Germline V CDR1 and CDR2: SGDLS, YYNGEE. V dropped 2 bases and J dropped 2; count of bases not matched to a gene: 5. The CDR3 region is CASSVSGATTDTQYF. The CDR3 DNA reads TGTGCCAGCAGCGTGAGCGGGGCTACCACAGATACGCAGTATTTT. Full variable domain (remainder filled in from reference TRBV9 and TRBJ2-3): DSGVTQTPKHLITATGQRVTLRCSPRSGDLSVYWYQQSLDQGLQFLIQYYNGEERAKGNILERFSAQQFPDLHSELNLSSLELGDSALYFCASSVSGATTDTQYFGPGTRLTVL.

This clone appeared a few times. The chain is built from TRBV6-5 and TRBJ2-3, with D possibly matching TRBD2 (7 bases). Per germline, CDR1 MNHEY and CDR2 SVGAGI. V gave up 0 bases and J gave up 2 bases, with 9 bases separating them. CDR3 length: 15 residues. The CDR3 protein is CASSYSRGLTDTQYF. In DNA, the CDR3 is TGTGCCAGCAGTTACTCGCGGGGGCTCACAGATACGCAGTATTTT.

This chain links TRBV18 with TRBJ2-7; 11 positions match TRBD1. Germline V CDR1 and CDR2: KGHSH, LQKENI. V gave up 4 bases and J gave up 1 base; unmatched junction bases: 3. This CDR3 spans 15 amino acids. The CDR3 DNA follows: TGTGCCAGCTCACGGGGGACAGGGGGGTCCTACGAGCAGTACGTC. Translating it yields CASSRGTGGSYEQYV.

This chain connects TRBV11-3 to TRBJ2-5, with D tentatively TRBD2 (7 bases). CDR3 size: 18 residues. CDR1 and CDR2 (germline): SGHNT, YENEEA. V was pared by 5 bases and J by 3 bases, with 25 bases between. As DNA, the CDR3 is TGTGCCAGCAGCCCGACCCGGGGCGGGGGCCCTCCCAAAGAGACCCAGTACTTC. Translated: CASSPTRGGGPPKETQYF.

CDR3 sequence (DNA): TGTGCCAGCAGTTTAGCCTTACTAGCGGGGAATGAGCAGTTCTTC. Encoded protein: CASSLALLAGNEQFF. The rearrangement links TRBV27 to TRBJ2-1; 10 nucleotides line up with TRBD2. The germline CDR1 and CDR2 sequences are MNHEY and SMNVEV (reference sequence). The junction had 5 bases not matched to a gene; V was cut back by 2 bases and J by 7 bases. This CDR3 has 15 amino acids.

This chain joins TRBV5-1 and TRBJ2-7; possibly TRBD1 for D (6 bases). This CDR3 contains 16 residues. CDR1 and CDR2 (germline): SGHRS, YFSETQ. The V gene lost 2 bases and the J gene lost 7 bases, with 22 bases spanning the gap. CDR3 nucleotides: TGCGCCAGCAGCTTCCAGACAGGCGCCGTGTCAGGGGAGCAGTACTTC. Translating gives CASSFQTGAVSGEQYF.

This clone has ten or more counts. V usage is TRBV12-3 or TRBV12-4 and J usage is TRBJ2-5; possible D gene TRBD2, 6 bases. This CDR3 is built from 13 residues. Trimming pared 5 bases from V and 5 bases from J, leaving 12 bases between. Here the CDR3 reads CASSTPGGETQYF. CDR3 DNA sequence: TGTGCCAGCAGTACTCCTGGGGGGGAGACCCAGTACTTC.

This clone has only a few counts. The gene calls are TRBV13 and TRBJ1-3; 7 bases align to TRBD1. Germline V lookup: CDR1 PRHDT, CDR2 FYEKMQ (reference sequence). The J segment lost 5 bases and the V segment lost 5 bases, leaving 12 bases of the junction unmatched. The CDR3 covers 16 residues. The chain's CDR3 is CASSPSRTGERNTIYF. The CDR3 DNA is TGTGCCAGCAGCCCCTCCAGGACAGGTGAAAGAAACACCATATATTTT.

The chain joins TRBV5-4 to TRBJ1-1, with no clear D. CDR3 length: 14 amino acids. Germline CDR1 is SGHNT and CDR2 is YYREEE (reference sequence). Between the trimmed V and J ends, which lost 4 bases and 6 bases, there was a span of 16 bases. CDR3 DNA sequence: TGTGCCAGCAGCCCAGAGAGGTTGAGGTCTGAAGCTTTCTTT. Translating gives CASSPERLRSEAFF.

The chain joins TRBV6-2 or TRBV6-3 to TRBJ2-7; no clear D gene. Trimming removed 0 bases from V and 4 bases from J, with 22 bases in between. CDR3 size: 18 residues. CDR1 is MNHEY, CDR2 SVGEGT, per germline. CDR3 in amino acids: CASSYSSTMVKSPYEQYF. CDR3 coding DNA: TGTGCCAGCAGTTACTCTTCCACCATGGTGAAAAGCCCTTACGAGCAGTACTTC.

The chain joins TRBV29-1 to TRBJ1-1; no definite D call. The length of the CDR3 is 11 residues. Germline CDR1 is SQVTM and CDR2 is ANQGSEA. The V and J ends lost 8 bases and 1 base respectively, with 8 bases between them. CDR3 protein: CSYDWNTEAFF. The CDR3 DNA reads as TGCAGCTATGACTGGAACACTGAAGCTTTCTTT.

J is TRBJ2-3 and V is TRBV7-2, with 10 bases matching TRBD1. The trim removed 1 base at V and 7 bases at J, leaving 14 bases unmatched. Germline V CDR1 and CDR2: SGHTA, FQGNSA. This CDR3 spans 18 amino acids. The CDR3 bases are TGTGCCAGCAGCTTAGTTCGGCGGGACAGGGGTTCATTATATACGCAGTATTTT. Translating gives CASSLVRRDRGSLYTQYF.

V usage is TRBV7-2 and J usage is TRBJ1-2; a weak D match, TRBD1 (5 bases). The ends were cut back, 0 bases at V and 2 bases at J, with 13 bases in the middle. The CDR3 runs 16 residues. Germline assignment: CDR1 SGHTA and CDR2 FQGNSA. CDR3 in DNA: TGTGCCAGCAGCTTAGCGGGCGGGGGGAGGAACTATGGCTACACCTTC. This encodes CASSLAGGGRNYGYTF.

This clone has a handful of counts. This chain links TRBV3-1 (or the pseudogene TRBV3-2) with TRBJ2-7, with D possibly being TRBD2 (7 bases). Between the trimmed V and J ends, which lost 4 bases and 5 bases, there was a span of 9 bases. This CDR3 region has 12 residues. The germline gives CDR1 LGHDT, CDR2 YNNKEL (reference sequence). CDR3 sequence reads: CASSRGGNEQYF. The CDR3 DNA is TGTGCCAGCAGCCGGGGGGGCAACGAGCAGTACTTC.

The genes are TRBV10-3 and TRBJ1-1; D gene unclear. The length of the CDR3 is 13 residues. Germline CDR1 ENHRY, CDR2 SYGVKD. The ends were cut back, 11 bases at V and 0 bases at J, with 13 bases in the middle. The DNA of the CDR3 is TGTGCCTCTAGAGTGGCGATGAACACTGAAGCTTTCTTT. Translation gives CASRVAMNTEAFF.

Only one count was recorded for this clone. CDR3: CASSHAAGGSYNEQFF. CDR3 nucleotide sequence: TGTGCCAGCAGCCATGCAGCGGGGGGTTCCTACAATGAGCAGTTCTTC. This rearrangement joins TRBV3-1 (or the pseudogene TRBV3-2) to TRBJ2-1; 9 nucleotides line up with TRBD2. Germline assignment: CDR1 LGHDT and CDR2 YNNKEL (reference sequence). The junction had 4 bases not matched to a gene; V was cut back by 3 bases and J by 1 base. The CDR3 length is 16 residues.